This section outlines one T cell receptor beta chain sequence together with its context. Its target is not known. The data originate from a study of cytomegalovirus exposure and HLA in healthy donors. CDR1 and CDR2 from the germline V gene are PRHDT and FYEKMQ (reference sequence). V gave up 0 bases and J gave up 6 bases; unmatched junction bases: 9. The CDR3 contains 17 residues. General study findings and limits: Reports indicated that the classifier achieved high specificity and sensitivity in diagnosing cytomegalovirus status. Some highly shared sequence variants likely arose as a pipeline artifact.

Use of 60 Vbeta and 13 Jbeta primers characterized the PCR. TCRdb's copy holds only in-frame clones and misses some; the assay was immunoSEQ multiplex PCR. The data contain approximately 170,000 clones, 60% to 80% of them seen just once; the ten biggest clones take up about 3.2%. The sequencing sample was made of PBMCs. The receptor's source is a man aged 35 to 55 in good health and CMV-seronegative. The chain links TRBV13 to TRBJ2-3, with 10 bases lining up with TRBD2. In DNA form, the CDR3 reads TGTGCCAGCAGCTTAGGCTTAGCGGGAGGCCGATGGGATACGCAGTATTTT. It translates to CASSLGLAGGRWDTQYF.